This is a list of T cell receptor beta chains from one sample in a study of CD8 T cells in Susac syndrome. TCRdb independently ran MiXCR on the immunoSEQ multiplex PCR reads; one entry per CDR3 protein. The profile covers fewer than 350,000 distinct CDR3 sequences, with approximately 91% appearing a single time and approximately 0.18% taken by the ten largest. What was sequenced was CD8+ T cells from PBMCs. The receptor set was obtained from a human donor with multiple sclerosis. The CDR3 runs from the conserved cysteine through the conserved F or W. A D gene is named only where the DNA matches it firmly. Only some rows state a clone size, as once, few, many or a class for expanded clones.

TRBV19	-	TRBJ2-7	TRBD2	TGTGCCAGTAGTAACGGGAGGGCCTACGAGCAGTACTTC	CASSNGRAYEQYF
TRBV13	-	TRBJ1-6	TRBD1	TGTGCCAGCAGCGAGGGACAGGGAGGAAACTCACCCCTCCACTTT	CASSEGQGGNSPLHF
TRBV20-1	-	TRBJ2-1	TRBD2	TGCAGTGCCAAAAGGACTAGCGGGAAGAATGAGCAGTTCTTC	CSAKRTSGKNEQFF
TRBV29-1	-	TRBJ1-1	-	TGCAGCGTTGTAATAGGATCGAACACTGAAGCTTTCTTT	CSVVIGSNTEAFF
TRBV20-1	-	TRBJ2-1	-	TGCAGTGCGAATATAGAGGGGGGGCTAAGCTCCTACAATGAGCAGTTCTTC	CSANIEGGLSSYNEQFF
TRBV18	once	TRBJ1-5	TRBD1	TGTGCCAGCTCACGCGGGACAGACCTTAGCAATGGGAATCAGCCCCAGCATTTT	CASSRGTDLSNGNQPQHF
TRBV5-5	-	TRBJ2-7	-	TGTGCCAGCAGCTTAGCGGAAAGCTCCTACGAGCAGTACTTC	CASSLAESSYEQYF
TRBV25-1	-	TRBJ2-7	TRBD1	TGTGCCAGCAGTGACCCTCAGACAGGGAGCTCCTACGAGCAGTACTTC	CASSDPQTGSSYEQYF
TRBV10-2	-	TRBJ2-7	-	TGCGCCAGCAGTGGGGACGGCCCCTACGAGCAGTACTTC	CASSGDGPYEQYF
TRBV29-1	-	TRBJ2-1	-	TGCAGCGAAAGGGGATACTCCTACAATGAGCAGTTCTTC	CSERGYSYNEQFF
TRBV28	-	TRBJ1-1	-	TGTGCCAGCAGTTTAGAATCCACCTTTATCGCCCATGGGGCTTTCTTT	CASSLESTFIAHGAFF
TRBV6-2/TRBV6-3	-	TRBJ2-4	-	TGTGCCAGCAGTTACTCAGCCTGGGCCAAAAACATTCAGTACTTC	CASSYSAWAKNIQYF
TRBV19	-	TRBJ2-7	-	TGTGCCAGTAGTTGGGGGGCACGAAGCCGCGCCTACGAGCAGTACTTC	CASSWGARSRAYEQYF
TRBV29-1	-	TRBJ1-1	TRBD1	TGCAGCGTTGAAGGGTCAGGGGGCTTCACTGAAGCTTTCTTT	CSVEGSGGFTEAFF
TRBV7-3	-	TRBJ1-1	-	TGTGCCAGCAGCTTAAACCCTGGACAGACTGAAGCTTTCTTT	CASSLNPGQTEAFF
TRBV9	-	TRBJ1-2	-	TGTGCCAGCAGCGCCCCCTCAGGCTTTCCTAACTATGGCTACACCTTC	CASSAPSGFPNYGYTF